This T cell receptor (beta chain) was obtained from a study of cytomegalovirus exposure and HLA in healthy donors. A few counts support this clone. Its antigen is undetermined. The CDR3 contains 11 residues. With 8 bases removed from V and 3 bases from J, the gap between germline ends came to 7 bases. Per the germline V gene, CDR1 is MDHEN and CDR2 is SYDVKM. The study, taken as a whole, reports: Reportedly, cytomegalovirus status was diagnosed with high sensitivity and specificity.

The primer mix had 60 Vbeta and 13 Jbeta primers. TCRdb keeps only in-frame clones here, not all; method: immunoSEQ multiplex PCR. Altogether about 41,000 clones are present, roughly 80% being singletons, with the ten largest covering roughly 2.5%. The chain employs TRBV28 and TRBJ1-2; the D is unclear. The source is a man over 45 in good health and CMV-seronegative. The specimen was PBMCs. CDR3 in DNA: TGTGCCAGCGGACTATACTATGGCTACACCTTC. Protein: CASGLYYGYTF.